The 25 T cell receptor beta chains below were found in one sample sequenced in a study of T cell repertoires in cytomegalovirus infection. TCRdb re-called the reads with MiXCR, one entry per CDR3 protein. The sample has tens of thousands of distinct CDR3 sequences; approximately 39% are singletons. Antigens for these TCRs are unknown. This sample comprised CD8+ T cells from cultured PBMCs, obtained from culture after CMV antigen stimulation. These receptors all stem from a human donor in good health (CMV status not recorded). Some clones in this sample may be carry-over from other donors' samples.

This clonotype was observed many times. The CDR3 nucleotides are TGTGCCAGCAGCCCCACCTCCTACGAGCAGTACTTC. It encodes CASSPTSYEQYF. The chain is built from TRBV7-8 and TRBJ2-7; no clear D gene. V was clipped by 5 bases and J by 0 bases, with 5 bases between them. This CDR3 has 12 residues. The V gene's germline CDR1 is SGHVS and CDR2 FQNEAQ.

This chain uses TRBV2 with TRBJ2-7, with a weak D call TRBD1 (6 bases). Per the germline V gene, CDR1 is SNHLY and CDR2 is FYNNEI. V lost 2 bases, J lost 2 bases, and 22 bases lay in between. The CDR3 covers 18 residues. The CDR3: CASSEWSSGEILTYEQYF. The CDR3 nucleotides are TGTGCCAGCAGTGAATGGTCTTCAGGGGAAATACTAACCTACGAGCAGTACTTC.

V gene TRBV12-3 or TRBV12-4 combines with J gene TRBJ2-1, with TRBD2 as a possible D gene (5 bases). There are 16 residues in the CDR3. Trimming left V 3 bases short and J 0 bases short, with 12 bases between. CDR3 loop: CASSFPAGGSYNEQFF. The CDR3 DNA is TGTGCCAGCAGTTTCCCGGCGGGCGGCTCCTACAATGAGCAGTTCTTC.

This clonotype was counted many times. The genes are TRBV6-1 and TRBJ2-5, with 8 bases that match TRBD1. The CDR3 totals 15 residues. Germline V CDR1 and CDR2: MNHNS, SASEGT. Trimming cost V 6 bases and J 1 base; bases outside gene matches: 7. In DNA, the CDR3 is TGTGCCAGCAGATTCGACAGGGGCCCCCAAGAGACCCAGTACTTC. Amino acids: CASRFDRGPQETQYF.

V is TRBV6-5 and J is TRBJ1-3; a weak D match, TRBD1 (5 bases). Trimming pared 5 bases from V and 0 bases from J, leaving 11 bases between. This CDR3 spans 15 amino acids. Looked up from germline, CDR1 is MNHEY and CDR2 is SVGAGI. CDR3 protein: CASSVQAVSGNTIYF. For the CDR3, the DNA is TGTGCCAGCAGTGTACAGGCTGTCTCTGGAAACACCATATATTTT.

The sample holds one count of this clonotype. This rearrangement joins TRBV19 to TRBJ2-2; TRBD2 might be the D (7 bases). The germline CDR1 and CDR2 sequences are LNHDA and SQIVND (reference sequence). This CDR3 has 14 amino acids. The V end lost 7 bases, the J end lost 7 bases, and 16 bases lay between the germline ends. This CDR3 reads CASTWGGLNGELFF. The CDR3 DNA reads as TGTGCCAGTACTTGGGGGGGCTTGAACGGGGAGCTGTTTTTT.

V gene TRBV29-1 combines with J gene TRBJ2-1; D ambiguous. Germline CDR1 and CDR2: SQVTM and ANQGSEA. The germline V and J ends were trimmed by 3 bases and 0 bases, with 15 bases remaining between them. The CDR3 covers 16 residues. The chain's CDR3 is CSVDSPRESSYNEQFF. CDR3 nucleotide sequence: TGCAGCGTTGACTCCCCAAGGGAAAGCTCCTACAATGAGCAGTTCTTC.

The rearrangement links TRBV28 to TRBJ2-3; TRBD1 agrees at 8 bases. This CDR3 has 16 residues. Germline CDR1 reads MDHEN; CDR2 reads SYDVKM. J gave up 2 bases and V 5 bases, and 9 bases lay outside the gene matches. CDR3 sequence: CASSPLDRGPTDTQYF. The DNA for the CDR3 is TGTGCCAGCAGTCCGCTAGACAGGGGTCCCACAGATACGCAGTATTTT.

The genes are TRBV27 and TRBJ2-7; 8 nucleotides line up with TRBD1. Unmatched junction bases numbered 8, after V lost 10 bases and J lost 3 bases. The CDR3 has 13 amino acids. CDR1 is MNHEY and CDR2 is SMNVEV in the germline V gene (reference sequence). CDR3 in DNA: TGTGCCACCGCCCGGGACAGGAGCTACGAGCAGTACTTC. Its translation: CATARDRSYEQYF.

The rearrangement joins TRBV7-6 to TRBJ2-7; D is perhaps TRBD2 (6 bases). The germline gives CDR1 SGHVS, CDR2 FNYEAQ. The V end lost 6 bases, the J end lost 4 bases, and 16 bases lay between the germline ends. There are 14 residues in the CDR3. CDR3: CASSYAGLLYEQYF. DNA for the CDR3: TGTGCCAGCAGTTACGCGGGGCTGCTTTACGAGCAGTACTTC.

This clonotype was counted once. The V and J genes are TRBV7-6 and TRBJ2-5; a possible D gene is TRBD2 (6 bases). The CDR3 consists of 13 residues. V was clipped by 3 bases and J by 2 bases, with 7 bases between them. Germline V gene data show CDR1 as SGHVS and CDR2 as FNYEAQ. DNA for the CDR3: TGTGCCAGCAGCTTCGGGGGTCAAGAGACCCAGTACTTC. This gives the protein CASSFGGQETQYF.

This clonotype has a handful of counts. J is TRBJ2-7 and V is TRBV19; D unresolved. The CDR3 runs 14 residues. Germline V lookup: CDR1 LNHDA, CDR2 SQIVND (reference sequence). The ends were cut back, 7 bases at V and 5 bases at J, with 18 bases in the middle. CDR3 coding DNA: TGTGCCAGTACGCCACAGTCCACACCCCACGAGCAGTACTTC. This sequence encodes CASTPQSTPHEQYF.

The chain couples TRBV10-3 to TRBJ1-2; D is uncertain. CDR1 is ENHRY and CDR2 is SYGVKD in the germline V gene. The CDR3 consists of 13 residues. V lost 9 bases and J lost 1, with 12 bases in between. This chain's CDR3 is CAITTANNYGYTF. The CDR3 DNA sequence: TGTGCCATAACAACAGCCAATAACTATGGCTACACCTTC.

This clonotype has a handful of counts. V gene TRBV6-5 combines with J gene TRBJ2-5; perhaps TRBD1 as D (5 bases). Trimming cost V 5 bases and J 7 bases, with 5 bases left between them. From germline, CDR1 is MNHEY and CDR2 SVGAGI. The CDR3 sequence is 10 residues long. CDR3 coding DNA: TGTGCCAGCAGTCAGGGGACCCAGTACTTC. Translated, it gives CASSQGTQYF.

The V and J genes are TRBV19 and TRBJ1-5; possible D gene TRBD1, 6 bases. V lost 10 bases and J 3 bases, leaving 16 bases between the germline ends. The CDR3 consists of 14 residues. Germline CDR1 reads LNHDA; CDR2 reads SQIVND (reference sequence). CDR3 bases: TGTGCCACCAATTACGGACAGATCAATCAGCCCCAGCATTTT. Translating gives CATNYGQINQPQHF.

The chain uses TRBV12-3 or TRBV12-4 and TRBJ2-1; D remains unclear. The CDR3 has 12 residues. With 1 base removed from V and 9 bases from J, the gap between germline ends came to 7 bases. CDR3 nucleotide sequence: TGTGCCAGCAGTTTAGGGCAGGTTGAGCAGTTCTTC. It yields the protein CASSLGQVEQFF.

The CDR3, as DNA: TGTGCCAGCAGTTCGGGGGGACGGCTCGGTTTTCTCGCCCAGCCCCAGCATTTT. It is translated as CASSSGGRLGFLAQPQHF. The chain joins TRBV28 to TRBJ1-5; possibly TRBD1 for D (5 bases). The CDR3 contains 18 residues. V was shortened by 4 bases and J by 7 bases, with 26 bases between the two germline ends. Germline-derived CDR1 and CDR2 are MDHEN and SYDVKM.

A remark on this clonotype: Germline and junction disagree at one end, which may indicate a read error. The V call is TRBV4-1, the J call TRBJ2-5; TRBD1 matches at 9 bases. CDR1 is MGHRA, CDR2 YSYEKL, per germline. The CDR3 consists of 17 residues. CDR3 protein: CAGSQAATGGVKETQYF. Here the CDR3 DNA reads TGCGCCGGCAGCCAAGCAGCGACAGGGGGTGTCAAAGAGACCCAGTACTTC.

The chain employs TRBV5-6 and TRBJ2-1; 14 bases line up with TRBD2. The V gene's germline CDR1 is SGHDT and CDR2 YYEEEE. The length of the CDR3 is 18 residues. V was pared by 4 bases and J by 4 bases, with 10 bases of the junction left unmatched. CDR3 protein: CASSRGTSGGADYNEQFF. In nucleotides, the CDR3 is TGTGCCAGCAGCCGCGGGACTAGCGGGGGTGCAGATTACAATGAGCAGTTCTTC.

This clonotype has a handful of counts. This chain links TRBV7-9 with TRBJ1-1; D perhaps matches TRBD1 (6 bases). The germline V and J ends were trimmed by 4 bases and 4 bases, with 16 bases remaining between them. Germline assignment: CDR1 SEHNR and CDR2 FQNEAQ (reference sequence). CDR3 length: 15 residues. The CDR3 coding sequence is TGTGCCAGCAGCTACAGGTGGGGGGGGCTCACTGAAGCTTTCTTT. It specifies CASSYRWGGLTEAFF. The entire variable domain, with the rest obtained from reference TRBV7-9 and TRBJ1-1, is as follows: DTGVSQNPRHKITKRGQNVTFRCDPISEHNRLYWYRQTLGQGPEFLTYFQNEAQLEKSRLLSDRFSAERPKGSFSTLEIQRTEQGDSAMYLCASSYRWGGLTEAFFGQGTRLTVV.

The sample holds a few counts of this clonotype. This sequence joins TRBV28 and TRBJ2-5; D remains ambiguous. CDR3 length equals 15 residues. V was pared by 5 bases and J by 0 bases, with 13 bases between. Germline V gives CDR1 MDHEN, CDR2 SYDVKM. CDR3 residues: CASSRGAVYQETQYF. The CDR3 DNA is TGTGCCAGCAGTCGCGGTGCGGTGTACCAAGAGACCCAGTACTTC.

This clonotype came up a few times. The CDR3 DNA sequence: TGTGCCAGCAGATGGGGGATTAATGAAAAACTGTTTTTT. Protein product: CASRWGINEKLFF. This sequence joins TRBV12-3 or TRBV12-4 and TRBJ1-4; D is perhaps TRBD1 (5 bases). CDR3 length: 13 residues. V was trimmed by 6 bases and J by 4 bases, leaving 9 bases between them.

The CDR3 spells CASSGLAGEQYF. CDR3 in DNA: TGTGCCAGCAGTGGACTAGCGGGCGAGCAGTACTTC. The genes are TRBV6-4 and TRBJ2-7, with 10 bases that match TRBD2. Per the germline V gene, CDR1 is MRHNA and CDR2 is SNTAGT. This CDR3 has 12 amino acids. Losses at the gene ends were 4 bases for V and 6 bases for J; bases not matched to a gene: 0.

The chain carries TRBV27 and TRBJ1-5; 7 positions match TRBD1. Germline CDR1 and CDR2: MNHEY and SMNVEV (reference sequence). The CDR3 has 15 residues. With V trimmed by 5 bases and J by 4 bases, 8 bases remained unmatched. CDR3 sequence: CASSRDSRPNQPQHF. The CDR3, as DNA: TGTGCCAGCAGTCGGGACAGCCGGCCGAATCAGCCCCAGCATTTT.

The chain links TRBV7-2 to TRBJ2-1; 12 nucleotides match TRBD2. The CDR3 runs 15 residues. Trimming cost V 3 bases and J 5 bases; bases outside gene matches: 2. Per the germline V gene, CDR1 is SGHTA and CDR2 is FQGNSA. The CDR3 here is CASSLGLAGHNEQFF. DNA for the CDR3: TGTGCCAGCAGCTTGGGACTAGCGGGCCACAATGAGCAGTTCTTC.